Listed below are T cell receptor beta chains from one sample, sequenced in a study of early T cells in non-severe SARS-CoV-2 infection. TCRdb redid the calling of the 5' RACE reads with MiXCR, one entry per CDR3 protein. The data show about 110,000 distinct CDR3 sequences, 10% to 15% seen once. Sequenced here: whole blood, sampled at baseline. Receptors originate from an adult who was a healthcare worker with PCR-confirmed SARS-CoV-2 infection or an uninfected control (not recorded which). Both conserved end residues are part of each CDR3. The D gene is left open where the match is weak. Clone size appears in some rows only: once, few, many, or a class for an expanded clone.

D gene,V gene,clone size,J gene,CDR3 protein,CDR3 DNA
NA,TRBV6-5,few,TRBJ2-7,CASSYSGHLYEQYF,TGTGCCAGCAGTTACTCGGGACACCTCTACGAGCAGTACTTC
NA,TRBV5-1,NA,TRBJ1-1,CASSLERGMEAFF,TGCGCCAGCAGCTTGGAGCGGGGGATGGAAGCTTTCTTT
NA,TRBV12-3/TRBV12-4,few,TRBJ2-1,CASSPHNEQFF,TGTGCCAGCAGCCCCCACAATGAGCAGTTCTTC
TRBD2,TRBV7-2,many,TRBJ2-3,CASSPRTSGGGGDTQYF,TGTGCCAGCAGCCCGAGGACTAGCGGGGGTGGCGGAGATACGCAGTATTTT
NA,TRBV6-5,few,TRBJ2-7,CASSYGQGINEQYF,TGTGCCAGCAGTTATGGGCAGGGGATAAACGAGCAGTACTTC
NA,TRBV20-1,NA,TRBJ2-3,CSARRGGGGDTQYF,TGCAGTGCTAGAAGAGGGGGAGGAGGAGATACGCAGTATTTT
NA,TRBV7-2,NA,TRBJ1-2,CASSVFVEDYGYTF,TGTGCCAGCAGCGTCTTTGTTGAGGACTATGGCTACACCTTC
TRBD1,TRBV11-3,NA,TRBJ2-2,CASSIGQGNTGELFF,TGTGCCAGCAGCATCGGACAGGGGAACACCGGGGAGCTGTTTTTT
NA,TRBV19,NA,TRBJ1-5,CASSGDLEDQPQHF,TGTGCCAGTAGCGGGGACCTTGAGGATCAGCCCCAGCATTTT
NA,TRBV5-1,few,TRBJ2-2,CASSLRGGELFF,TGCGCCAGCAGCTTACGTGGCGGGGAGCTGTTTTTT
NA,TRBV2,many,TRBJ2-1,CASTRMSSYNEQFF,TGTGCCAGCACTCGGATGAGCTCCTACAATGAGCAGTTCTTC
NA,TRBV7-9,many,TRBJ2-5,CASSLGTQETQYF,TGTGCCAGCAGCCTAGGAACACAAGAGACCCAGTACTTC
NA,TRBV18,many,TRBJ1-1,CASSPQGLNTEAFF,TGTGCCAGCTCACCCCAGGGTCTGAACACTGAAGCTTTCTTT
NA,TRBV9,once,TRBJ1-4,CASSSGGGEKLFF,TGTGCCAGCAGCTCTGGGGGAGGTGAAAAACTGTTTTTT
NA,TRBV7-9,NA,TRBJ1-1,CASSFGLRVEGTEAFF,TGTGCCAGCAGCTTCGGCCTCAGGGTAGAGGGGACTGAAGCTTTCTTT
NA,TRBV6-2/TRBV6-3,NA,TRBJ2-5,CASRNWEEETQYF,TGTGCCAGCCGTAACTGGGAAGAAGAGACCCAGTACTTC
TRBD1,TRBV28,NA,TRBJ1-1,CASRRTGVGTEAFF,TGTGCCAGCAGGAGGACAGGGGTCGGCACTGAAGCTTTCTTT
NA,TRBV6-6,NA,TRBJ1-6,CASSWTVQNSPLHF,TGTGCCAGCAGCTGGACAGTTCAAAATTCACCCCTCCACTTT
NA,TRBV5-5,few,TRBJ1-1,CASSLRASEAFF,TGTGCCAGCAGCTTGAGGGCTTCTGAAGCTTTCTTT
NA,TRBV20-1,NA,TRBJ2-2,CSSLKGGPNTGELFF,TGCAGTTCCCTGAAGGGGGGACCGAACACCGGGGAGCTGTTTTTT
NA,TRBV27,few,TRBJ2-1,CASRPLAGGNEQFF,TGTGCCAGCAGGCCCCTAGCTGGGGGCAATGAGCAGTTCTTC
NA,TRBV5-6,few,TRBJ2-3,CASSLAWYGDFTDTQYF,TGTGCCAGCAGCTTGGCCTGGTATGGAGACTTCACAGATACGCAGTATTTT
TRBD1,TRBV4-1,many,TRBJ2-2,CASSQALTGVAGELFF,TGCGCCAGCAGCCAAGCTTTGACAGGGGTCGCCGGGGAGCTGTTTTTT
NA,TRBV15,many,TRBJ2-7,CATSSSGLSSYEQYF,TGTGCCACCAGCAGCTCGGGACTCAGCTCCTACGAGCAGTACTTC
TRBD2,TRBV6-5,few,TRBJ2-7,CASSSPGRGSYEQYF,TGTGCCAGCAGCTCCCCAGGGCGGGGGTCCTACGAGCAGTACTTC
TRBD1,TRBV6-5,many,TRBJ1-5,CASSQGAYQPQHF,TGTGCCAGCAGTCAGGGGGCCTATCAGCCCCAGCATTTT
NA,TRBV7-2,few,TRBJ2-1,CASSLDPSSHEQFF,TGTGCCAGCAGCTTAGACCCCTCGAGTCATGAGCAGTTCTTC
NA,TRBV25-1,few,TRBJ1-1,CASSDSITTFF,TGTGCCAGCAGTGACTCAATTACGACTTTCTTT
TRBD1,TRBV2,many,TRBJ1-2,CASSPRDRAGYTF,TGTGCCAGCAGTCCCCGGGACAGGGCTGGCTACACCTTC
NA,TRBV20-1,NA,TRBJ2-7,CSASGGAAYEQYF,TGCAGTGCTAGCGGCGGGGCGGCCTACGAGCAGTACTTC
TRBD2,TRBV7-6,NA,TRBJ2-1,CASSPRGAGAYNEQFF,TGTGCCAGCAGCCCCCGCGGAGCGGGAGCCTACAATGAGCAGTTCTTC
NA,TRBV18,few,TRBJ2-1,CASSPQGGASYNEQFF,TGTGCCAGCTCACCACAGGGCGGGGCCTCCTACAATGAGCAGTTCTTC
TRBD1,TRBV11-2,few,TRBJ1-5,CASSLVWGQLGQPQHF,TGTGCCAGCAGCTTAGTTTGGGGACAGCTTGGGCAGCCCCAGCATTTT
TRBD1,TRBV28,NA,TRBJ2-1,CASSLPIRTGSYNEQFF,TGTGCCAGCAGTTTACCAATTCGGACAGGCTCCTACAATGAGCAGTTCTTC
NA,TRBV2,NA,TRBJ1-1,CASSDFKTGAFF,TGTGCCAGCAGTGATTTCAAAACCGGAGCTTTCTTT
NA,TRBV20-1,NA,TRBJ1-1,CSARDPSSGRTEAFF,TGCAGTGCTAGAGATCCGAGCTCCGGGCGGACTGAAGCTTTCTTT
NA,TRBV7-8,many,TRBJ2-1,CASSLDRYNEQFF,TGTGCCAGCAGCTTAGATCGCTACAATGAGCAGTTCTTC
TRBD1,TRBV27,many,TRBJ1-2,CASSPPGQGVGYTF,TGTGCCAGCAGTCCCCCGGGACAGGGGGTCGGCTACACCTTC
NA,TRBV20-1,NA,TRBJ2-7,CSTRDLVSYEQYF,TGCAGTACCAGGGACTTGGTCTCCTACGAGCAGTACTTC
TRBD1,TRBV7-2,few,TRBJ1-2,CASSFPDRGGYTF,TGTGCCAGCAGCTTTCCAGACAGGGGAGGCTACACCTTC
NA,TRBV6-1,many,TRBJ2-3,CASSVATELSTDTQYF,TGTGCCAGCAGTGTAGCGACGGAACTTAGCACAGATACGCAGTATTTT
NA,TRBV3-1,NA,TRBJ2-1,CASSQDISGLGNEQFF,TGTGCCAGCAGCCAAGATATAAGCGGGCTAGGGAATGAGCAGTTCTTC
TRBD1,TRBV4-1,few,TRBJ1-1,CASSQEQGRVGGDTEAFF,TGCGCCAGCAGCCAGGAACAGGGGAGGGTAGGTGGAGACACTGAAGCTTTCTTT
TRBD1,TRBV7-2,NA,TRBJ1-1,CASSPTGPMNTEAFF,TGTGCCAGCAGCCCGACAGGGCCCATGAACACTGAAGCTTTCTTT
NA,TRBV30,NA,TRBJ1-2,CAWSKATGGYTF,TGTGCCTGGAGTAAGGCGACAGGAGGCTACACCTTC
NA,TRBV28,NA,TRBJ2-3,CASSVRTPRDTQYF,TGTGCCAGCAGCGTACGGACTCCGCGAGATACGCAGTATTTT